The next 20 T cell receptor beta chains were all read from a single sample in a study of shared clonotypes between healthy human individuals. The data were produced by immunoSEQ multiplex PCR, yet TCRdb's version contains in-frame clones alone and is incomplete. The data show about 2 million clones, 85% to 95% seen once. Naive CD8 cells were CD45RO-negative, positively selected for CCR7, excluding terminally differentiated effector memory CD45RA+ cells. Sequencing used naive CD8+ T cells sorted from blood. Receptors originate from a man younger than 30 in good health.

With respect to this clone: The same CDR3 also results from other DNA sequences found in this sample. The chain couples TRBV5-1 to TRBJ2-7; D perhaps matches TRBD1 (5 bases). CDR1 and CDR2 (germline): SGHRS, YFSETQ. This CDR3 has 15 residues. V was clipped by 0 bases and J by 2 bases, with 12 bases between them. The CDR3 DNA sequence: TGCGCCAGCAGCTTGGGGCAGGGTGCCACCTACGAGCAGTACTTC. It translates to CASSLGQGATYEQYF.

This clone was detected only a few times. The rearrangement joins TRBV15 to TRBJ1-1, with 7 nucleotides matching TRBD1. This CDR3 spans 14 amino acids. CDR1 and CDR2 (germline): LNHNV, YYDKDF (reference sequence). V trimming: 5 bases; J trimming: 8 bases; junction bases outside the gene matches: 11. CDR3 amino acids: CATSGYPGGTEAFF. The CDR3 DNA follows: TGTGCCACCAGCGGCTACCCAGGGGGGACCGAAGCTTTCTTT.

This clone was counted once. DNA of the CDR3: TGCGCCAGCAGCCCAGGGGACACCTCTAACTATGGCTACACCTTC. Its translation is CASSPGDTSNYGYTF. This sequence joins TRBV4-1 and TRBJ1-2, with D maybe TRBD1 (6 bases). The CDR3 extends over 15 amino acids. V lost 4 bases, J lost 0 bases, and 12 bases lay in between. CDR1 MGHRA and CDR2 YSYEKL come from the germline V gene.

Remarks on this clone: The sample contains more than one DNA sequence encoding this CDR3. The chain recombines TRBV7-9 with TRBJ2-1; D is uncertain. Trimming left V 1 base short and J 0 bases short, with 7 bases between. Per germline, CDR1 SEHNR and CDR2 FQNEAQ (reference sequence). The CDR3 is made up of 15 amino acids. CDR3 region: CASSLVPSSYNEQFF. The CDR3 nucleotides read TGTGCCAGCAGCTTAGTTCCGAGCTCCTACAATGAGCAGTTCTTC.

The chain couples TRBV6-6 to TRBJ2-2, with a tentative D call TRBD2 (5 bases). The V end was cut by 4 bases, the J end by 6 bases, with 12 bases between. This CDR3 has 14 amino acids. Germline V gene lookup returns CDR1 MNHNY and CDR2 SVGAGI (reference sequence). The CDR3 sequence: CASSSGVGPGELFF. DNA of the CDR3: TGTGCCAGCAGTTCCGGGGTTGGACCCGGGGAGCTGTTTTTT.

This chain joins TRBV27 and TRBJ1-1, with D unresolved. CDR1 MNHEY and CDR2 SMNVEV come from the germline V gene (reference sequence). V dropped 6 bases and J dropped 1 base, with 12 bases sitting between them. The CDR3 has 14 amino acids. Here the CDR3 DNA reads TGTGCCAGCAGCAGCGAAATAAGGAACACTGAAGCTTTCTTT. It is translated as CASSSEIRNTEAFF.

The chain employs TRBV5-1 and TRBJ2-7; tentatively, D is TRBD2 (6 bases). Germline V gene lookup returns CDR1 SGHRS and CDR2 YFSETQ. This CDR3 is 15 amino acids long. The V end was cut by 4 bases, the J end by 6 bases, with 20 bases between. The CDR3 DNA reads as TGCGCCAGCAGCACCGGGACTCTCATCCGCGCCGAGCAGTACTTC. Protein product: CASSTGTLIRAEQYF.

CDR3 sequence (DNA): TGTGCCAGTAGGAAGCAGGCGCTTGGCAATCAGCCCCAGCATTTT. Residues: CASRKQALGNQPQHF. The chain joins TRBV27 to TRBJ1-5; D gene unclear. V lost 9 bases, J lost 2 bases, and 17 bases lay in between. The CDR3 runs to 15 residues. CDR1 is MNHEY and CDR2 is SMNVEV in the germline V gene (reference sequence).

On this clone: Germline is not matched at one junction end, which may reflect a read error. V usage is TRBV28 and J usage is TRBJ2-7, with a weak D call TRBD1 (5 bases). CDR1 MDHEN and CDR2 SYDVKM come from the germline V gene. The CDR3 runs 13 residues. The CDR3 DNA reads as TGTGTCAGCAGTTTACAGGCAACCTACGAGCAGTACTTC. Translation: CVSSLQATYEQYF.

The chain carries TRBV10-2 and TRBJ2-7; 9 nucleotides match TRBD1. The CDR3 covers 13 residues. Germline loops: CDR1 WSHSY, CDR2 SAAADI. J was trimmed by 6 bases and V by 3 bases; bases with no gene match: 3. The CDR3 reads CASSDGQGSEQYF. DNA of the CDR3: TGCGCCAGCAGTGATGGACAGGGGTCCGAGCAGTACTTC.

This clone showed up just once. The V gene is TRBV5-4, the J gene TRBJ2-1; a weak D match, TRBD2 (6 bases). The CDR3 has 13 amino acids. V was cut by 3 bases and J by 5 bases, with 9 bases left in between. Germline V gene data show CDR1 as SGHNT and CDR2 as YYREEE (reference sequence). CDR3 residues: CASSWGVNNEQFF. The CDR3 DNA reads TGTGCCAGCAGCTGGGGGGTAAACAATGAGCAGTTCTTC.

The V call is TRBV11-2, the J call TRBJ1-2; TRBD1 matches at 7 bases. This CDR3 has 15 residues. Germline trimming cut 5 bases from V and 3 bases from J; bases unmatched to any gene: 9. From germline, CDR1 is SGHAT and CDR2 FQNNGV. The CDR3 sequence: CASSNTAGGHYGYTF. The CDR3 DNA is TGTGCCAGCAGCAACACCGCAGGGGGTCACTATGGCTACACCTTC.

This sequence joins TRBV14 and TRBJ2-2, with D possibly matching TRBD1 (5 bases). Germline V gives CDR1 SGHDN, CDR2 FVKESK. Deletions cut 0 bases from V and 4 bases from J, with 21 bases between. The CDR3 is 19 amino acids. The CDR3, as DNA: TGTGCCAGCAGCCAAGATCCTCGCCTAGACAGTCGCACCACCGGGGAGCTGTTTTTT. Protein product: CASSQDPRLDSRTTGELFF. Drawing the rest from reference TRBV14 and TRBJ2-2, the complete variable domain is EAGVTQFPSHSVIEKGQTVTLRCDPISGHDNLYWYRRVMGKEIKFLLHFVKESKQDESGMPNNRFLAERTGGTYSTLKVQPAELEDSGVYFCASSQDPRLDSRTTGELFFGEGSRLTVL.

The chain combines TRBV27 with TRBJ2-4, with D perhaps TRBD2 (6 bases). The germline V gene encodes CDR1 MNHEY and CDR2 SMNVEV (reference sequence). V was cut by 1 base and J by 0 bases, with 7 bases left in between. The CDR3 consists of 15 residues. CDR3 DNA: TGTGCCAGCAGTTTATTAGCGGTAGCCAAAAACATTCAGTACTTC. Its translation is CASSLLAVAKNIQYF.

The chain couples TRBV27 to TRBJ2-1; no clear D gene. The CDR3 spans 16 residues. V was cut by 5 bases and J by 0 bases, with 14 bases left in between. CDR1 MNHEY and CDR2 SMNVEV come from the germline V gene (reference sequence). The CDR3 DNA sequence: TGTGCCAGCAGTCTCCCCCCGAGATACTCCTACAATGAGCAGTTCTTC. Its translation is CASSLPPRYSYNEQFF.

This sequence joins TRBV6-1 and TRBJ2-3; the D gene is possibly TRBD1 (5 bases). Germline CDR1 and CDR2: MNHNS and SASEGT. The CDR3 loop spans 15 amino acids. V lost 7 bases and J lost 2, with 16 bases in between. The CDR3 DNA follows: TGTGCCAGCATATGGGGCCCCGACCCCACAGATACGCAGTATTTT. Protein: CASIWGPDPTDTQYF.

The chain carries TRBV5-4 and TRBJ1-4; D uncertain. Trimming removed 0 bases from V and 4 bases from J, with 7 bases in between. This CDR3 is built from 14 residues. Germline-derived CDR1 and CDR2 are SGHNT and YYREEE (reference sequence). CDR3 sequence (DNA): TGTGCCAGCAGCTTGGGAGGTGTTAATGAAAAACTGTTTTTT. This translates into CASSLGGVNEKLFF.

The CDR3 loop is CASSDDRTNYGYTF. The CDR3 bases are TGTGCCAGCAGTGATGACCGAACTAACTATGGCTACACCTTC. The chain combines TRBV2 with TRBJ1-2; no reliable D call. CDR1 and CDR2 (germline): SNHLY, FYNNEI. Deletions cut 3 bases from V and 0 bases from J, with 8 bases between. The CDR3 is 14 amino acids.

The CDR3 loop is CASRFWEEQQGRDGYTF. CDR3 sequence (DNA): TGTGCAAGTCGCTTCTGGGAGGAGCAACAGGGCAGGGATGGCTACACCTTC. This sequence joins TRBV12-2 and TRBJ1-2. TRBV12-2 is described as a pseudogene. The CDR3 covers 17 residues.

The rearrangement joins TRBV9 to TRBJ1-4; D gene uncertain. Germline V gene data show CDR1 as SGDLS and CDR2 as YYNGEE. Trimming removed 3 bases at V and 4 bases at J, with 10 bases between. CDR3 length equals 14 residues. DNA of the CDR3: TGTGCCAGCAGCGCCGCCGTAGGTAATGAAAAACTGTTTTTT. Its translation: CASSAAVGNEKLFF.